This T cell receptor (beta chain) was captured by sequencing in a study of T-cell memory formation after mild COVID-19 (TCRdb year 2021). For the wider study: TCR sequence clusters from the two donors were found to be largely donor specific. The cohort was made up of two young adult volunteers, one female and one male, who were previously healthy. In a couple of donors, T-cell clones that expanded and contracted after mild COVID-19 were tracked by sequencing TCRalpha and TCRbeta repertoires over time. Overall study outcomes, separate from this receptor: Some responding clones were detected in pre-infection memory, suggesting pre-existing cross-reactive memory T cells joined the SARS-CoV-2 response. Contracting CD4+ clones were found mainly in CM and EM memory subsets, while CD8+ clones were enriched in EMRA. The study covered only a couple of mild cases, and larger cohorts including severe cases with pre-infection samples were considered necessary. The second-wave clones that peaked on day 37 were not confirmed to be SARS-CoV-2 specific. Clones that contracted from day 15 to 85 showed balanced CD4/CD8 phenotypes, whereas a second wave of clones that expanded from day 15 to 37 leaned towards CD4+.

The instrument was an Illumina NovaSeq 6000. Using 5'RACE with constant-segment primers, TCRalpha and TCRbeta cDNA libraries were constructed, with sample barcodes and unique molecular identifiers added in the process. RNA was extracted from every sample with Trizol reagent. Libraries were amplified in two PCR steps, with a second sample barcode and Illumina TruSeq adapters added in the second step. Libraries were sequenced on an Illumina NovaSeq with 2 x 150 bp paired-end reads. Per the original workflow: Demultiplexing of reads and collapsing into UMI-guided consensus sequences were performed with migec v1.2.7. Using mixcr v2.1.11, UMI consensuses were aligned to TRA and TRB V and J templates and then assembled into clonotypes. Clonotypes were classified as expanded or contracted when called significant by both edgeR and NoisET, with noise models trained on biological replicates. edgeR calls used a false discovery rate-adjusted p below 0.01 and a log2 fold-change threshold of 1. As an exploratory analysis of dynamics, max-normalized trajectories of the 1000 most abundant clonotypes were examined by PCA with hierarchical clustering. The CD4 or CD8 phenotype of responding clones was assigned using the separately sequenced CD4+ and CD8+ repertoires. TCRdb applied fastp at Q25 and MiXCR to the public reads, then kept only in-frame beta chains. Rows are combined by CDR3 protein, so each entry shows the most common genes and DNA. The V and J calls were determined by TCRdb, not by the authors. This sample comprises around 320,000 distinct CDR3 sequences, over 11% of them detected only once. About 21% of the sample comes from the top ten.

The CDR3 sequence holds 15 residues, the cysteine and phenylalanine included. Here the CDR3 DNA is all that survives: 45 bases in frame from base 1. CDR1 MNHNY and CDR2 SVGAGI are derived from the germline V gene (reference sequence). Relative to germline, V is missing 4 bases and J is missing 2 bases, with 4 bases of the junction outside any gene match. Ficoll-Paque density gradient centrifugation was used to isolate PBMCs. As regards this clonotype: Its antigen remains unidentified. No clone much larger than this one lies a single base away; base qualities are absent.

The sequenced sample was PBMCs or a T cell subset sorted from them (not recorded which). The sequence is built from TRBV6-6 and TRBJ1-5, with TRBD1 matching 8 junction bases. The source of this sequence is a man in his late teens or twenties who had mild COVID-19 (a few samples of this study predate the infection). The sample titles of this study are shuffled in the database, so cell type and time point are left out; the donor was told from shared clones. DNA sequence: TGTGCCAGCAGTTCGGGACAGGCAGGCAATCAGCCCCAGCATTTT. This codes for CASSSGQAGNQPQHF.